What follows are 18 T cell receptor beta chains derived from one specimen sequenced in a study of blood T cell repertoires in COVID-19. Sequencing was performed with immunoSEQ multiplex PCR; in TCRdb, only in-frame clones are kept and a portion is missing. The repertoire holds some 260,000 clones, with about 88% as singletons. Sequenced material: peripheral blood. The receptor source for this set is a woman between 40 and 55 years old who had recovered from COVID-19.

CDR3 nucleotides: TGTGCCAGCTCACCATGGGCAGGGCAAAACATTCAGTACTTC. It is translated as CASSPWAGQNIQYF. This chain joins TRBV18 and TRBJ2-4; TRBD1 is a possible D gene (5 bases). With 2 bases removed from V and 5 bases from J, the gap between germline ends came to 10 bases. Germline lookup yields CDR1 KGHSH and CDR2 LQKENI. The CDR3 runs to 14 residues.

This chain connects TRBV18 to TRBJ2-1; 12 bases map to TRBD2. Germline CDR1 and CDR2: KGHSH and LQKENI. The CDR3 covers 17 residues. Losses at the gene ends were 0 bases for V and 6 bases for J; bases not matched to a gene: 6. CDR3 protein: CASSPPGLAGGSNEQFF. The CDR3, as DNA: TGTGCCAGCTCACCACCTGGCCTAGCGGGGGGGTCCAATGAGCAGTTCTTC.

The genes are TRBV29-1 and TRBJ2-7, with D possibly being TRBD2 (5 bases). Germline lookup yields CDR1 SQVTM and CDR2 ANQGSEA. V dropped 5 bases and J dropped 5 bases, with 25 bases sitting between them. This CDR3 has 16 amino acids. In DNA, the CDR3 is TGCAGCGTTCTCGCCTCCGGGGAGAGGCCTTCGGACGAGCAGTACTTC. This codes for CSVLASGERPSDEQYF.

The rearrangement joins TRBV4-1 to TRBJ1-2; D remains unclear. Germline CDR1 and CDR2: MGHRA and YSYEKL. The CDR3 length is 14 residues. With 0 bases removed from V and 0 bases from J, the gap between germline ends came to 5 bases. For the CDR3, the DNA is TGCGCCAGCAGCCAAGACGGGGCTAACTATGGCTACACCTTC. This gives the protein CASSQDGANYGYTF.

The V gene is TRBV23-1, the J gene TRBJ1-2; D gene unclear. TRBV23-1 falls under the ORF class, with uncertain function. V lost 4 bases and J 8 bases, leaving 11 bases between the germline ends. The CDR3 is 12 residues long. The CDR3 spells CASSPPPKGYTF. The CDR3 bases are TGCGCCAGCAGTCCCCCCCCTAAGGGCTACACCTTC.

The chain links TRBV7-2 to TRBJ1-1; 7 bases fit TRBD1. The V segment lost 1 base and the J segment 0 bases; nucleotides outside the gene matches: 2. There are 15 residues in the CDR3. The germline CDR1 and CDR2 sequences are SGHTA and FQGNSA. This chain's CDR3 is CASSLEGTVNTEAFF. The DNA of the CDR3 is TGTGCCAGCAGCTTAGAAGGGACAGTGAACACTGAAGCTTTCTTT.

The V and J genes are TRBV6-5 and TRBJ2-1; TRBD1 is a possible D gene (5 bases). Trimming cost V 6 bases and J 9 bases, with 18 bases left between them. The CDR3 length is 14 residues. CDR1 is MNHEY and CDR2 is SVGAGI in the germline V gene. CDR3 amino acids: CASRGAGNTGEQFF. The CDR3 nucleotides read TGTGCCAGCAGAGGGGCCGGTAACACTGGTGAGCAGTTCTTC.

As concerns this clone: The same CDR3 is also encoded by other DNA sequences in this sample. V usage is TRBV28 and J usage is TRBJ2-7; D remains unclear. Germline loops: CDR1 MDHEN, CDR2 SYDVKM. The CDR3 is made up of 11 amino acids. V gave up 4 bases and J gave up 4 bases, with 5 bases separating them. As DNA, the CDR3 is TGTGCCAGCAGTTCAACTTACGAGCAGTACTTC. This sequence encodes CASSSTYEQYF.

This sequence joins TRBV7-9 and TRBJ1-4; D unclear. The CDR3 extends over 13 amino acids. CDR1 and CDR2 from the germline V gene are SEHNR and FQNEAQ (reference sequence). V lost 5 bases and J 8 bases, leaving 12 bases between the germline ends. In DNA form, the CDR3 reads TGTGCCAGCAGCGCCCGGGTGTACGAAAAACTGTTTTTT. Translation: CASSARVYEKLFF.

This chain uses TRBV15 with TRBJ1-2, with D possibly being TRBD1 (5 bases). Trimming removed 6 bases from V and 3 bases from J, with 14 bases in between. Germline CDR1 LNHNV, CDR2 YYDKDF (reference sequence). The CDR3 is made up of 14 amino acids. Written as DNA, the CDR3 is TGTGCCACCAGGGGGGGAGGGGAGGACTATGGCTACACCTTC. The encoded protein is CATRGGGEDYGYTF.

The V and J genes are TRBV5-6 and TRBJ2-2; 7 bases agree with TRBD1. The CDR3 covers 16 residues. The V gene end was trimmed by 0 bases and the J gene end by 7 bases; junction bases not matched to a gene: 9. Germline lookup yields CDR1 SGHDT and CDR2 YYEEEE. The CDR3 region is CASSLVGGDMSGELFF. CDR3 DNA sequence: TGTGCCAGCAGCTTGGTAGGGGGCGATATGAGCGGGGAGCTGTTTTTT.

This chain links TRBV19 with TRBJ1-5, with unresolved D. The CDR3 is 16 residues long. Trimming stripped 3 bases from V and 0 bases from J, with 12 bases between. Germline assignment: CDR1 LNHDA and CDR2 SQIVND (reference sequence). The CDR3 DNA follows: TGTGCCAGTAGTATTGGAGCCGGAAATAGCAATCAGCCCCAGCATTTT. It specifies CASSIGAGNSNQPQHF.

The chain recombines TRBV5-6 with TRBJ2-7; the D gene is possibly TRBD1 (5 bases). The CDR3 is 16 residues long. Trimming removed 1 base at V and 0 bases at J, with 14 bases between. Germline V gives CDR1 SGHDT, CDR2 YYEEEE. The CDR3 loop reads CASSLFFQGRSYEQYF. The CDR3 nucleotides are TGTGCCAGCAGCTTGTTCTTCCAGGGCCGCTCCTACGAGCAGTACTTC.

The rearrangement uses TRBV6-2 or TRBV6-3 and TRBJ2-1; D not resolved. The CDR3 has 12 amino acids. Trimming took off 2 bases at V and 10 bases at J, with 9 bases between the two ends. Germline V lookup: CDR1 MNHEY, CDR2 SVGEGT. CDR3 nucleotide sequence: TGTGCCAGCAGTTACCCCTCGGTAGAGCAGTTCTTC. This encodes CASSYPSVEQFF.

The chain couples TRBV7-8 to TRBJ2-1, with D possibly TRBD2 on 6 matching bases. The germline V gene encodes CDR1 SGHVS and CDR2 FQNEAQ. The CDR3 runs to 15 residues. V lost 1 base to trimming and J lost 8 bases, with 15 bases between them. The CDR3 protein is CASSLVLGGIDEQFF. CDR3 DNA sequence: TGTGCCAGCAGCTTAGTTTTGGGAGGAATAGATGAGCAGTTCTTC.

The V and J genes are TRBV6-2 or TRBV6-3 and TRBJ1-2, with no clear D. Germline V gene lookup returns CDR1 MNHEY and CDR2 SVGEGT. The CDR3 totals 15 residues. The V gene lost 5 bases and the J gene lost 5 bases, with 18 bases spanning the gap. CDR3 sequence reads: CASSERRGLQYGYTF. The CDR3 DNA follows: TGTGCCAGCAGTGAGCGGAGAGGGCTTCAATATGGCTACACCTTC.

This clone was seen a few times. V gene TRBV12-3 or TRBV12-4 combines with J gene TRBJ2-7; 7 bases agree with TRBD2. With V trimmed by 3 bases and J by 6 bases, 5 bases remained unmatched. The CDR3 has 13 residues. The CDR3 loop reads CASSLFTGGEQYF. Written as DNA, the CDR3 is TGTGCCAGCAGTTTGTTCACGGGGGGCGAGCAGTACTTC.

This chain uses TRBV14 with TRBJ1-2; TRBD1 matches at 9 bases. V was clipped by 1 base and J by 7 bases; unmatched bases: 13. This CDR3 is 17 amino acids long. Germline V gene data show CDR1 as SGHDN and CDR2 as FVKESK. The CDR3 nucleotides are TGTGCCAGCAGCCAAGCTGGGGTCGGGACAGGGTCGAGTGGCTACACCTTC. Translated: CASSQAGVGTGSSGYTF.